This T cell receptor beta chain is drawn from a study of T cell responses to AZD1222 COVID-19 vaccine (dated by TCRdb to the early 2020s). In the study overall: AZD1222 recipients whose second dose came at about 4 weeks and those whose second dose came at about 12 weeks were combined into one group, since spike-specific TCR depth and breadth did not differ between the two schedules. A total of under 250 trial participants underwent TCR sequencing, of whom about 200 had received two doses of AZD1222 and about 26 had received two doses of the MenACWY control vaccine. Enrollment into the trials was organized by age into subgroups of 18-55, 56-69 and 70-plus years, and those subgroups contained roughly 140, 27 and 60 TCR-sequenced participants, respectively.

Spanning cysteine to phenylalanine, the CDR3 consists of 15 amino acids. The sequence is cut down to CDR3 DNA, 45 bases in frame from base 1. Based on the germline V gene, the CDR1 and CDR2 sequences are SNHLY and FYNNEI. For this chain, trimming is 8 bases at the V end and 4 bases at the J end, and the number of junction bases without a gene match is 6. A remark on this clone: Its antigen target is currently unknown. One base away there is no much larger clone; base qualities are not given.

The CDR3 regions of human TCRbeta chains were analyzed by immunosequencing. Under the source paper's analysis protocol: Repertoire TCRs were checked for matches against a reference library of SARS-CoV-2-specific TCRs that had been generated using the MIRA antigen-specificity platform. Breadth was defined as the fraction of unique TCRs that were SARS-CoV-2-associated. Depth was defined as the fraction of total T cells that were SARS-CoV-2-associated. Using the MIRA data, each spike-specific TCR was mapped to the spike region that the TCR reacts to and placed in a CD4 or CD8 class. Log10-transformed breadth and depth values were compared by one-way ANOVA with Sidak's multiple comparisons tests. The clones in this table, taken by TCRdb from immuneACCESS, are in-frame only. Not every clone is retained; where verified, under half of the shortfall comes from an unresolved V gene, and the cause of the rest is unknown. That table supplies the V and J calls and clone size; D and trimming were determined from the DNA. In this sample the table shows tens of thousands of clones, around 86% of which occur a single time. The leading ten clones occupy roughly a tenth of the sample.

This specimen's time point label, interpreted: baseline before first vaccination. Samples from vaccinated people were obtained from the UK trials COV001 and COV002, which included a single-blind randomized controlled phase 2/3 trial of AZD1222 (ChAdOx1 nCoV-19) in healthy adults. For TCRbeta chain sequencing, PBMC samples were collected from trial participants at day 0 and at day 28 after the second dose. Overall results and qualifications from the work: Because no day 14 peak-response samples were available, the repertoires could be characterized only after the peak T cell response. Participants were mostly white British, with more females than males. The authors suggested clonal diversity may have been underestimated. Vaccine-associated CD4 TCRs spanned the whole spike protein, with dominant responses in regions 160-218 and 743-854. The 56-69-year group was small, and its depth increase did not reach significance, likely because of low power. Spike-specific TCR breadth and depth rose significantly after two AZD1222 doses compared with day 0 and with MenACWY recipients. Reportedly, close to half of the unique spike-specific TCRs recognized epitopes lying outside the regions that are mutated in the B.1.351 and B.1.1.7 variants. Conclusions about previously exposed vaccinees were limited because only six or seven AZD1222 recipients were SARS-CoV-2 seropositive at baseline.

Sequenced material: peripheral blood, taken on day 0 of AZD1222 vaccination. This TCR was sampled from an adult in good health. The chain joins TRBV2 to TRBJ1-6, with 9 junctional bases fitting TRBD1. The CDR3 is CASERDRVYNSPLHF. Here is the DNA: TGTGCCAGCGAACGGGACAGGGTTTATAATTCACCCCTCCACTTT.